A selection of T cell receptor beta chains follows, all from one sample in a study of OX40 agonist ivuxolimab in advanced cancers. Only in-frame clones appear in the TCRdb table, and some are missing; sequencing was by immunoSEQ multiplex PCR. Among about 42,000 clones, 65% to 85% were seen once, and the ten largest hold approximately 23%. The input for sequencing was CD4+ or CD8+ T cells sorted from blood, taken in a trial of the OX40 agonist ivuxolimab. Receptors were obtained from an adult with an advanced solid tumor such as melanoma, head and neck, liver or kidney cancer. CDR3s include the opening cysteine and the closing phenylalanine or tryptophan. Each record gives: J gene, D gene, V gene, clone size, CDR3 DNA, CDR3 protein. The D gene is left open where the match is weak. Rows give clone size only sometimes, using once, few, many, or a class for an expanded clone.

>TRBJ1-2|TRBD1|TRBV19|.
TGTGCCAGTAGACAGGCTCGGACAGGGGGCTATGGCTACACCTTC
CASRQARTGGYGYTF
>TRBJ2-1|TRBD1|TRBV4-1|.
TGCGCCAGCAGCTCCGACAGGGAAGTGAATGAGCAGTTCTTC
CASSSDREVNEQFF
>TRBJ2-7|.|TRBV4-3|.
TGCGCCAGCAGCCTTGGGAGGACAGCTGGGGGGGAGCAGTACTTC
CASSLGRTAGGEQYF
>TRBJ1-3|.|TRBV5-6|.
TGTGCCAGCAGCCCGACGGGGGGAAACACCATATATTTT
CASSPTGGNTIYF
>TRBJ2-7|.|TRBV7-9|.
TGTGCCAGCAGCTTAGGGGTTGACTGGAGGCAGTACTTC
CASSLGVDWRQYF
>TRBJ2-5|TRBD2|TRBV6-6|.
TGTGCCAGCAGTTACGCGGGGGGGAAAGAGACCCAGTACTTC
CASSYAGGKETQYF
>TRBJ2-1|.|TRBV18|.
TGTGCCAGCTCACCCCCCGGCAGGGACTACAATGAGCAGTTCTTC
CASSPPGRDYNEQFF
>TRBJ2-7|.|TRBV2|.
TGTGCCAGGGGTGAAGGTGGGAAGTACGAGCAGTACTTC
CARGEGGKYEQYF
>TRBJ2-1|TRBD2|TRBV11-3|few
TGTGCCAGCAGCCTAACCGGGACTAGCGGGAGTAATGAGCAGTTCTTC
CASSLTGTSGSNEQFF
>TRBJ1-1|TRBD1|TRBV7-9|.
TGTGCCAGCAGCCCCATTACAGACACCGGGGACAGGGACACTGAAGCTTTCTTT
CASSPITDTGDRDTEAFF
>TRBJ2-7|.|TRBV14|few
TGTGCCAGCAGCCAATCGGTTCTGCCAGGCCCCTACGAGCAGTACTTC
CASSQSVLPGPYEQYF
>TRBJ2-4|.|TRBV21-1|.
TGTGCCAGCAGCAAAGTCAGGGGATGCAAAAACATTCAGTACTTC
CASSKVRGCKNIQYF
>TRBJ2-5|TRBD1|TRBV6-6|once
TGTGCCAGCAGTCCCCCCGGGACAGGGGTGGAGACCCAGTACTTC
CASSPPGTGVETQYF
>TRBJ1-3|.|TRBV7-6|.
TGTGCCAGCAGCTTAGCCGGAAACACCATATATTTT
CASSLAGNTIYF
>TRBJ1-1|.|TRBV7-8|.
TGTGCCAGCAGCGCCCGAGAAGGTGAAGCTTTCTTT
CASSAREGEAFF
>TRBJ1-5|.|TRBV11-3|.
TGTGCCAGCAGCCAGTTTGGCAATCAGCCCCAGCATTTT
CASSQFGNQPQHF
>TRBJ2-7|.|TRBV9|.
TGTGCCAGCAGCGTAGAGGCATATCCTTTCGAGCAGTACTTC
CASSVEAYPFEQYF
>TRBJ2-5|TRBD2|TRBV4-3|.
TGCGCCAGCAGCCAATTCTTTAGCGGGGTCCTCCAAGAGACCCAGTACTTC
CASSQFFSGVLQETQYF
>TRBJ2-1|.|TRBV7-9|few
TGTGCCAGCAGCTTAGCAAGCGATCCCTTTAATGAGCAGTTCTTC
CASSLASDPFNEQFF
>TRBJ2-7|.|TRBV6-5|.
TGTGCCAGCAGTTACCGCCACAGGGCGAACTACGAGCAGTACTTC
CASSYRHRANYEQYF
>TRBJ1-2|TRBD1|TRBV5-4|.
TGTGCCAGCAGCATGGGCGGCGGGACAGGGGATTTTGGCTACACCTTC
CASSMGGGTGDFGYTF
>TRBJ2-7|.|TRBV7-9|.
TGTGCCAGCAGCTTTTCCACCGAGCAGTACTTC
CASSFSTEQYF
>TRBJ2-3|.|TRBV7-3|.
TGTGCCAGCAGCCCTGGGGCCGTGGGTGGGACGCAGTATTTT
CASSPGAVGGTQYF
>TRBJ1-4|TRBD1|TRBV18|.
TGTGCCAGCTCACCGGACAGGGGGCATGAAAAACTGTTTTTT
CASSPDRGHEKLFF
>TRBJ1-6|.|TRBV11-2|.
TGTGCCAGCACCTCAAATAATTCACCCCTCCACTTT
CASTSNNSPLHF
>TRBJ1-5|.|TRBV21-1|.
TGTGCCAGCAGCACCAAAAGGGGAAGTGGGTGCAATCAGCCCCAGCATTTT
CASSTKRGSGCNQPQHF
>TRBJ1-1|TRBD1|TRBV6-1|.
TGTGCCAGCAGTGAGAGGGGGCCGGACACTGAAGCTTTCTTT
CASSERGPDTEAFF
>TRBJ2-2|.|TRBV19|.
TGTGCCAGTAGTATGGGGGATTCGAACACCGGGGAGCTGTTTTTT
CASSMGDSNTGELFF
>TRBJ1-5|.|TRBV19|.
TGTGCCACCGGAGGGGGGGGCGGGGGTCAGCCCCAGCATTTT
CATGGGGGGQPQHF
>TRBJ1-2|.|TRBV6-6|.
TGTGCCAGCAGCCTCCCCAGCGACTATGGCTACACCTTC
CASSLPSDYGYTF
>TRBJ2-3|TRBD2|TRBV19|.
TGTGCCAGTGGAAGCGGGAGGGCCCTCCAAGGCACAGATACGCAGTATTTT
CASGSGRALQGTDTQYF
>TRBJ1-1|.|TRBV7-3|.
TGTGCCAGCAGCTTAAGCGGGAACACTGAAGCTTTCTTT
CASSLSGNTEAFF
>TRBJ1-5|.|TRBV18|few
TGTGCCAGCTCACCAGAGGGGATTAGCAATCAGCCCCAGCATTTT
CASSPEGISNQPQHF
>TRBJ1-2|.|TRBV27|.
TGTGCCAGCAGTGCGGACCGGGACCTGAACTATGGCTACACCTTC
CASSADRDLNYGYTF
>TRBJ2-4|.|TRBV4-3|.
TGCGCCAGCAGCCAAGATGGGCCGGGGACCAAAAACATTCAGTACTTC
CASSQDGPGTKNIQYF
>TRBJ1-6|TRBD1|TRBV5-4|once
TGTGCCAGCAGCTTGGTAGGGGACAGGAATTCACCCCTCCACTTT
CASSLVGDRNSPLHF
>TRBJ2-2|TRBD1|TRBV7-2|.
TGTGCCAGCAGGAAAGGACAGGGGATTAACACCGGGGAGCTGTTTTTT
CASRKGQGINTGELFF
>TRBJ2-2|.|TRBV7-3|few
TGTGCCAGCAGCTTCAACACCGGGGAGCTGTTTTTT
CASSFNTGELFF
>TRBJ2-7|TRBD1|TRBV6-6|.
TGTGCCAGCAGCGACAGGGTTGGAATCTACGAGCAGTACTTC
CASSDRVGIYEQYF
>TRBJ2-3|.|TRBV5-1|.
TGCGCCAGCAGCTTGTCCCCCCGGGAGAACCCCCGGGATTCCACAGATACGCAGTATTTT
CASSLSPRENPRDSTDTQYF
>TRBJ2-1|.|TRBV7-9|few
TGTGCCAGCAGCTCCCGGGGCGGGGTAGGGCCTTCCTACAATGAGCAGTTCTTC
CASSSRGGVGPSYNEQFF
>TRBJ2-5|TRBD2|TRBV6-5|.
TGTGCCAGCACCATAGCGGGAGGAGAGACCCAGTACTTC
CASTIAGGETQYF
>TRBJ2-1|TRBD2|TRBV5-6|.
TGTGCCAGCAGCTTGGGACTAGCGGCCTACAATGAGCAGTTCTTC
CASSLGLAAYNEQFF
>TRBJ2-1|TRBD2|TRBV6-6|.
TGTGCCAGCAGGATTCTAGCGGGAGACTACAATGAGCAGTTCTTC
CASRILAGDYNEQFF
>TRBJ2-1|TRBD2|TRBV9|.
TGTGCCAGCAGCGTAGGTAAACCTAGCGGCTACAATGAGCAGTTCTTC
CASSVGKPSGYNEQFF
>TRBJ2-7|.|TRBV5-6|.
TGTGCCAGCAGCTTGCTTGGGGGCCGATCGGCCGAGCAGTACTTC
CASSLLGGRSAEQYF
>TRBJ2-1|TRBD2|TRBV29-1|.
TGCAGCGTTGAGGTTAGCGGGGGGGCTTATGAGCAGTTCTTC
CSVEVSGGAYEQFF
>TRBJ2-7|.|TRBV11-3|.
TGTGCCAGCAGCTTAGATCGGGGTGGGAAAGGAAATTACGAGCAGTACTTC
CASSLDRGGKGNYEQYF
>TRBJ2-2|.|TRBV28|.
TGTGCCAGCAGCACACCTGGACGGTATCTTGCAAACACCGGGGAGCTGTTTTTT
CASSTPGRYLANTGELFF